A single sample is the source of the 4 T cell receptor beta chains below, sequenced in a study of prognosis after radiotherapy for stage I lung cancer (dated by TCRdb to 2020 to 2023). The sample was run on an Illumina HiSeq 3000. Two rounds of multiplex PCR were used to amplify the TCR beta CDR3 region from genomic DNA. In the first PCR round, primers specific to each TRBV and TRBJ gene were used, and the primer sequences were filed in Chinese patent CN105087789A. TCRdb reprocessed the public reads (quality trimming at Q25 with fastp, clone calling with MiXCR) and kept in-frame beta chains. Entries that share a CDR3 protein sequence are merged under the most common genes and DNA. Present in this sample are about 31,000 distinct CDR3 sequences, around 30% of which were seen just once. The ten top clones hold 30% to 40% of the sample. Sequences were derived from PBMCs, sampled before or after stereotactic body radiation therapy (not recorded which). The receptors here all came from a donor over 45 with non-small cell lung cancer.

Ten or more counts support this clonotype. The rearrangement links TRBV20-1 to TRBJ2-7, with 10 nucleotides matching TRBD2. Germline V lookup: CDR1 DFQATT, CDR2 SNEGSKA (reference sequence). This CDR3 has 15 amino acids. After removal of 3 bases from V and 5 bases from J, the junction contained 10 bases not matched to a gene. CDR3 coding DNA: TGCAGTGCTAGGGGGGCTAGCGGGAGCGGCAACGAGCAGTACTTC. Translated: CSARGASGSGNEQYF.

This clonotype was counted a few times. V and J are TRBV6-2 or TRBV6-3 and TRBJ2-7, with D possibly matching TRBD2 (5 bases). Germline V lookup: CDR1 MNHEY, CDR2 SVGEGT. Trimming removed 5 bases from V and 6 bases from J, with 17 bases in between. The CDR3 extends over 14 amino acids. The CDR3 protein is CASSESRLASEQYF. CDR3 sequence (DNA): TGTGCCAGCAGTGAATCAAGGCTAGCTTCCGAGCAGTACTTC.

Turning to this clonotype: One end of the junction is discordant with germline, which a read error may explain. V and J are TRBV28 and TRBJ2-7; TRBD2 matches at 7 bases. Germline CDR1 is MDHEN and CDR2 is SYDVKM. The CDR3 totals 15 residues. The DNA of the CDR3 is TGCGCCAGCAGGCCCGAACTAGCGTGCTCCTACGAGCAGTACTTC. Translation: CASRPELACSYEQYF.

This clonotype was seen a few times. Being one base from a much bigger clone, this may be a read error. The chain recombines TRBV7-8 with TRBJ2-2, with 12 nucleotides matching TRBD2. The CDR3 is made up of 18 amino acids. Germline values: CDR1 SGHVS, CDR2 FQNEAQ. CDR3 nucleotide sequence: TGTGCCAGCAGCTTAGGCCTAGCGGGAGGGCCGGGCACCGGGGAGCTGCTTTTT. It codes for CASSLGLAGGPGTGELLF.